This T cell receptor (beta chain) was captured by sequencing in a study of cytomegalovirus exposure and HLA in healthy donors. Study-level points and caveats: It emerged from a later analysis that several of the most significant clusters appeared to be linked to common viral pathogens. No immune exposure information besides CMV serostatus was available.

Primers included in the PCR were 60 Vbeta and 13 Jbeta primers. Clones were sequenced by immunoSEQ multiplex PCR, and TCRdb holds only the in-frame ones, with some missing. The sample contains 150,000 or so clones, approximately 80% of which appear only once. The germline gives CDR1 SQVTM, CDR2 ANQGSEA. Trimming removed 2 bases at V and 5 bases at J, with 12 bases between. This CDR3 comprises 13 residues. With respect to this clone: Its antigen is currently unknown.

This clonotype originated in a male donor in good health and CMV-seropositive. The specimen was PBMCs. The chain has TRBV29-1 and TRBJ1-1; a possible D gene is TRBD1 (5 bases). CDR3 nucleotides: TGCAGCGTTGAATTGGCAGGGCCTACTGAAGCTTTCTTT. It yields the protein CSVELAGPTEAFF.